What follows are 6 T cell receptor beta chains derived from one specimen sequenced in a study of beta chain features in type 1 diabetes. The sequenced template was cDNA made from the entire isolated RNA. TCRdb's table, derived via immunoSEQ multiplex PCR, lists solely in-frame clones and lacks some. The sample lists about 290,000 clones; 8% were seen once. The source material was central memory CD4+ T cells from blood. The source is a woman aged 18 to 35 in good health.

The chain uses TRBV7-8 and TRBJ1-3; TRBD1 aligns across 12 bases. Germline V gene data show CDR1 as SGHVS and CDR2 as FQNEAQ. The CDR3 has 15 amino acids. V was pared by 10 bases and J by 4 bases, with 8 bases of the junction left unmatched. In nucleotides, the CDR3 is TGTGCCAACCGGGACAGGGGGCTTCGCGGAAACACCATATATTTT. Translated: CANRDRGLRGNTIYF.

This clone was counted between two and nine times. The J gene is TRBJ2-5, the V gene TRBV4-2, with D perhaps matching TRBD1 or TRBD2 (5 bases each). The CDR3 consists of 18 residues. The germline gives CDR1 LGHNA, CDR2 YNFKEQ. Trimming removed 0 bases at V and 4 bases at J, with 21 bases between. The CDR3 DNA is TGTGCCAGCAGCCAAGATTATCATTACGGGACCATAGCAGAGACCCAGTACTTC. Its protein product is CASSQDYHYGTIAETQYF.

A few counts support this clone. The genes are TRBV7-2 and TRBJ2-7; TRBD1 matches at 8 bases. Germline loops: CDR1 SGHTA, CDR2 FQGNSA. The CDR3 extends over 14 amino acids. After removal of 4 bases from V and 6 bases from J, the junction contained 8 bases not matched to a gene. This chain's CDR3 is CASSSDRVKREQYF. For the CDR3, the DNA is TGTGCCAGCAGCTCGGACAGGGTGAAACGCGAGCAGTACTTC.

The genes are TRBV7-8 and TRBJ2-7; D is perhaps TRBD1 (6 bases). Trimming took off 2 bases at V and 3 bases at J, with 14 bases between the two ends. Germline values: CDR1 SGHVS, CDR2 FQNEAQ. The CDR3 sequence is 15 residues long. The CDR3, as DNA: TGTGCCAGCAGCTTAACGAAGGGGGTTGGCTACGAGCAGTACTTC. As protein: CASSLTKGVGYEQYF.

This clone was seen many times. The chain uses TRBV9 and TRBJ2-3; 9 nucleotides line up with TRBD2. V lost 4 bases, J lost 0 bases, and 3 bases stayed unmatched. Per germline, CDR1 SGDLS and CDR2 YYNGEE. This CDR3 region has 15 residues. DNA of the CDR3: TGTGCCAGCAGCCAGACTAGCGGAAGCACAGATACGCAGTATTTT. Translated: CASSQTSGSTDTQYF.

With regard to this clone: A far larger clone differs by one base, so this is likely a read error. The sample contains more than one DNA sequence encoding this CDR3. The chain links TRBV4-1 to TRBJ1-2; TRBD1 matches 7 bases. The V gene's germline CDR1 is MGHRA and CDR2 YSYEKL. The length of the CDR3 is 16 residues. The trim removed 1 base at V and 3 bases at J, leaving 8 bases unmatched. This CDR3 is CASSQGSSQGDYGYTF. Here the CDR3 DNA reads TGCGCCAGCAGCCAAGGGTCCTCCCAGGGGGACTATGGCTACACCTTC.